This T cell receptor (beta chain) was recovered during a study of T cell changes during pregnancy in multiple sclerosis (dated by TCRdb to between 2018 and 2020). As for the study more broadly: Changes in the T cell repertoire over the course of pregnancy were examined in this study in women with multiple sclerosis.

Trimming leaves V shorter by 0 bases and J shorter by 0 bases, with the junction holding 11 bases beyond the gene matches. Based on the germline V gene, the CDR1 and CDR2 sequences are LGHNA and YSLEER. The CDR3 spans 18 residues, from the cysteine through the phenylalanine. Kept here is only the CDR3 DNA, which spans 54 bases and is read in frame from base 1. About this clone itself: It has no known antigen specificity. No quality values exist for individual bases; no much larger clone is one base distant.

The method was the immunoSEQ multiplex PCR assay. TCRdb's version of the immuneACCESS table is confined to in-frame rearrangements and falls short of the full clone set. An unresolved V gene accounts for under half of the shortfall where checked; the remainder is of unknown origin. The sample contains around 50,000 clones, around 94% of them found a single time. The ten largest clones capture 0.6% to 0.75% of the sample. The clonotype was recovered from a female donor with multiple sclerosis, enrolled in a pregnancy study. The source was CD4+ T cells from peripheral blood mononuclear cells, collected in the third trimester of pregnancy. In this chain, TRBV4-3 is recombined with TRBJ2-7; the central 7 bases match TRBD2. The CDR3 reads CASSQDTPGGPFSYEQYF. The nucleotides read TGCGCCAGCAGCCAAGATACTCCGGGAGGCCCCTTCTCCTACGAGCAGTACTTC.